The present T cell receptor (beta chain) was sequenced within a study of lymphopenia after photon versus proton radiotherapy (dated by TCRdb to between 2017 and 2020). A note on the overall study: The study compared the immunological effects of photon versus proton radiation therapy in patients with gastrointestinal tumors who developed high-grade lymphopenia. The cohort comprised about 22 patients with gastrointestinal tumors who received either photon or proton therapy and then developed lymphopenia. The goal of the study was to characterize the differences between the two radiation modalities in how they affect the immune system.

Library creation used the immunoSEQ multiplex PCR assay. Alongside multiparametric flow cytometry, deep sequencing of rearranged TCR beta loci was used to profile the T cell repertoires. TCRdb re-hosts the immuneACCESS table, in-frame sequences only. Its copies lack some clones; in the studies checked, an unresolved V gene accounts for under half of them, and the cause for the rest is not known. This sample gives about 12,000 clones in total; approximately 90% of them show up just once. The leading ten clones occupy 3.5% of the sample. Per the germline V gene (reference sequence), SEHNR is the CDR1 and FQNEAQ is the CDR2. Clipping removes 3 bases from V and 2 bases from J, with 7 as the unmatched junction base count. The cysteine opens and the phenylalanine closes a CDR3 of 16 amino acids. The sequence is cut down to CDR3 DNA, 48 bases in frame from base 1. A word on this clone: No antigen is known for it. The input lacks base qualities; no much larger clone sits a single base away.

Points the paper makes about the study in general: Among patients across the cohort who died, overall survival time showed an inverse correlation with a larger post-nadir drop in TCR diversity. The survival association was examined only in patients who died, and the authors described better survival with proton therapy as a possibility, not as a demonstrated result. After the lymphocyte count nadir, oligoclonal expansion, especially of CD8+ Temra cells, was observed in photon-treated repertoires, and the drop in diversity was driven by this expansion. Relative stability during treatment was observed in proton-treated patients, whereas loss of naive T cells and TCR diversity and gain of effector/memory populations were observed in photon-treated patients.

The sample was peripheral blood, taken from a patient treated with photon-based radiotherapy. The clonotype was recovered from a man aged 55 to 69 with pancreatic cancer. The V and J genes are TRBV7-9 and TRBJ2-3; 8 bases in the middle match TRBD1. The CDR3 protein is CASSLPPGQVTDTQYF. The sequence in DNA is TGTGCCAGCAGCTTGCCCCCGGGACAGGTCACAGATACGCAGTATTTT.